This note documents a single TCR beta chain sequence. The germline V gene has CDR1 SEHNR and CDR2 FQNEAQ (reference sequence). This CDR3 is built from 15 residues. The V segment lost 4 bases and the J segment 5 bases; nucleotides outside the gene matches: 8. A sample-barcoded 5' primer and a J-beta primer mix were used in a second PCR of roughly 6 to 11 cycles. TCRdb called the 5' RACE reads again in MiXCR, with one record for every CDR3 protein. The sample lists hundreds of thousands of distinct CDR3 sequences; 25% to 35% were seen once. This sample is drawn from a study of blood T cells in healthy people across ages. The wider study: Per two T cells, about one barcoded beta molecule was captured through template switching.

The clonotype originates from an elderly woman in good health. Material for sequencing was blood. The V gene is TRBV7-9, the J gene TRBJ1-1; 9 bases are a match to TRBD1. DNA for the CDR3: TGTGCCAGCAGCTACATGGGACAGGGTGGTACTGAAGCTTTCTTT. Residues: CASSYMGQGGTEAFF.